This entry features one T cell receptor (beta chain) sequence. These data originate in a study of T-cell memory formation after mild COVID-19. This CDR3 is built from 16 residues. The germline V gene has CDR1 SGHTA and CDR2 FQGNSA. J was trimmed by 3 bases and V by 5 bases; bases with no gene match: 5. A single record per CDR3 protein comes from TCRdb applying MiXCR to the 5' RACE reads. Among 250,000 to 400,000 distinct CDR3 sequences, 14% were seen once, and the ten largest hold around 20%. The sample comprised PBMCs or a T cell subset sorted from them (not recorded which). This TCR was sampled from a man younger than 35 who had mild COVID-19 (a few samples of this study predate the infection). Cell type and time point are not known. V usage is TRBV7-2 and J usage is TRBJ2-3, with 13 bases matching TRBD2. The CDR3 spells CASSARTSGGTDTQYF. DNA of the CDR3: TGTGCCAGCAGCGCCCGGACTAGCGGGGGTACAGATACGCAGTATTTT.